Sequencing of this T cell receptor beta chain was carried out in a study of T cells after yellow fever vaccination. Notes on the study in general: Among all clonotypes, a small share was observed in both CD4 and CD8 compartments.

The 5'RACE template-switching step produced TCR cDNA and added a universal primer site and UMIs. MiXCR was run by TCRdb on the 5' RACE reads, yielding one entry per CDR3 protein. The sample contains about 85,000 distinct CDR3 sequences, 10% to 15% of which appear only once. The V end lost 2 bases, the J end lost 3 bases, and 11 bases lay between the germline ends. This CDR3 has 15 residues. Germline-derived CDR1 and CDR2 are MNHEY and SVGEGT. This clonotype was sampled from a young man who received the YFV17D yellow fever vaccine. The V call is TRBV6-2 or TRBV6-3, the J call TRBJ1-5; D is undetermined. The material was CD8+ T cells not binding an NS4B(214-222) dextramer, sorted from PBMCs, obtained 20 to 25 days after the first yellow fever vaccination. For the CDR3, the DNA is TGTGCCAGCAGTTACCCGGCGGAGCTCAATCAGCCCCAGCATTTT. Amino acid sequence: CASSYPAELNQPQHF.